Shown below are 20 T cell receptor beta chains from a single sample sequenced in a study of cytomegalovirus exposure and HLA in healthy donors. The method was immunoSEQ multiplex PCR; TCRdb's version includes in-frame clones alone and lacks a portion of them. The sample carries 180,000 or so clones, roughly nine tenths recorded once. What was sequenced was PBMCs. These receptors originate from a man younger than 45 in good health and CMV-seropositive.

This chain connects TRBV6-6 to TRBJ2-1; maybe TRBD2 (7 bases). The CDR3 is 15 amino acids. The V and J ends lost 7 bases and 7 bases respectively, with 20 bases between them. Germline CDR1 is MNHNY and CDR2 is SVGAGI (reference sequence). The CDR3 DNA reads TGTGCCAGCACCTTTAGGGGGGGTGTGAGGAATGAGCAGTTCTTC. Translated: CASTFRGGVRNEQFF.

The chain carries TRBV2 and TRBJ1-5, with D uncertain. In germline, CDR1 is SNHLY, CDR2 FYNNEI. CDR3 length: 14 amino acids. V lost 3 bases, J lost 7 bases, and 13 bases lay in between. Here the CDR3 reads CASSEETLSQPQHF. The CDR3 DNA is TGTGCCAGCAGTGAGGAGACCCTTTCGCAGCCCCAGCATTTT.

V and J are TRBV4-1 and TRBJ1-4; 10 bases map to TRBD1. Looked up from germline, CDR1 is MGHRA and CDR2 is YSYEKL. J was trimmed by 6 bases and V by 0 bases; bases with no gene match: 1. The CDR3 length is 15 residues. Here the CDR3 DNA reads TGCGCCAGCAGCCAAGACGGGACAGGGGATGAAAAACTGTTTTTT. This sequence encodes CASSQDGTGDEKLFF.

CDR3 nucleotides: TGTGCCAGCAGTGACCAATACTCTGGAAACACCATATATTTT. It translates to CASSDQYSGNTIYF. The V gene is TRBV25-1, the J gene TRBJ1-3; D is undetermined. The CDR3 spans 14 residues. V dropped 3 bases and J dropped 0 bases, with 6 bases sitting between them. Germline CDR1 reads MGHDK; CDR2 reads SYGVNS.

This clone was counted a single time. The chain carries TRBV4-1 and TRBJ2-7; D possibly corresponds to TRBD2 (5 bases). The CDR3 is 16 amino acids. V lost 4 bases to trimming and J lost 0 bases, with 16 bases between them. Germline lookup yields CDR1 MGHRA and CDR2 YSYEKL. The chain's CDR3 is CASSPLATGNSYEQYF. CDR3 in DNA: TGCGCCAGCAGCCCTCTTGCGACGGGGAACTCCTACGAGCAGTACTTC.

The chain links TRBV7-3 to TRBJ2-3, with 12 bases identical to TRBD2. The CDR3 extends over 15 amino acids. Trimming at V came to 3 bases and at J to 7 bases, leaving 5 bases not matched to a gene. The germline V gene encodes CDR1 SGHTA and CDR2 FQGTGA. The CDR3 DNA follows: TGTGCCAGCAGCTTCACTAGCGGGAGGAGGTATACGCAGTATTTT. Protein product: CASSFTSGRRYTQYF.

This clone came up once. The rearrangement joins TRBV6-1 to TRBJ2-3; 9 bases are shared with TRBD2. CDR1 and CDR2 from the germline V gene are MNHNS and SASEGT. The CDR3 covers 17 residues. Germline trimming cut 2 bases from V and 0 bases from J; bases unmatched to any gene: 6. The CDR3 DNA follows: TGTGCCAGCAGTGAATATTCTAGCGGGGCCAGCACAGATACGCAGTATTTT. It translates to CASSEYSSGASTDTQYF.

The chain joins TRBV6-1 to TRBJ2-5; D might be TRBD2 (6 bases). Germline values: CDR1 MNHNS, CDR2 SASEGT. Trimming removed 4 bases at V and 4 bases at J, with 13 bases between. The CDR3 length is 14 residues. The CDR3 loop reads CASSAGWGGETQYF. CDR3 bases: TGTGCCAGCAGTGCGGGGTGGGGAGGAGAGACCCAGTACTTC.

The chain joins TRBV5-6 to TRBJ1-1; TRBD1 agrees at 7 bases. The CDR3 has 18 residues. Germline V gene lookup returns CDR1 SGHDT and CDR2 YYEEEE. V lost 3 bases to trimming and J lost 4 bases; unmatched junction nucleotides: 18. CDR3 DNA: TGTGCCAGCAGCTCCCGGCAGCGGTCACAGGGGAGGGGCACTGAAGCTTTCTTT. Translating gives CASSSRQRSQGRGTEAFF. Together with reference TRBV5-6 and TRBJ1-1, the CDR3 gives the full variable domain: DAGVTQSPTHLIKTRGQQVTLRCSPKSGHDTVSWYQQALGQGPQFIFQYYEEEERQRGNFPDRFSGHQFPNYSSELNVNALLLGDSALYLCASSSRQRSQGRGTEAFFGQGTRLTVV.

The chain combines TRBV7-8 with TRBJ2-5; the match to TRBD1 covers 8 bases. The CDR3 has 13 residues. V lost 4 bases, J lost 7 bases, and 5 bases stayed unmatched. The germline V gene encodes CDR1 SGHVS and CDR2 FQNEAQ. Written as DNA, the CDR3 is TGTGCCAGCAGCTCTCGGACAGGGAGGACCCAGTACTTC. Translated, it gives CASSSRTGRTQYF.

The chain combines TRBV7-9 with TRBJ1-2, with TRBD1 identical over 8 bases. The CDR3 totals 13 residues. The ends lost 7 bases at V and 4 bases at J; junction bases unmatched: 5. Germline CDR1 reads SEHNR; CDR2 reads FQNEAQ (reference sequence). This chain's CDR3 is CASTRGTGYGYTF. CDR3 coding DNA: TGTGCCAGCACCCGTGGGACAGGCTATGGCTACACCTTC.

The chain is built from TRBV9 and TRBJ2-7; D not resolved. Trimming took 0 bases from V and 6 from J, leaving 7 bases between them. CDR3 length: 12 residues. Germline-derived CDR1 and CDR2 are SGDLS and YYNGEE. The CDR3 spells CASSVGGSEQYF. CDR3 coding DNA: TGTGCCAGCAGCGTAGGGGGTTCCGAGCAGTACTTC.

The chain has TRBV6-1 and TRBJ1-1, with D possibly matching TRBD1 (5 bases). Looked up from germline, CDR1 is MNHNS and CDR2 is SASEGT. The V end was cut by 1 base, the J end by 7 bases, with 16 bases between. CDR3 length: 15 amino acids. In DNA, the CDR3 is TGTGCCAGCAGTGAAGGGGGGGGTAGGAGGAGTGAAGCTTTCTTT. It codes for CASSEGGGRRSEAFF.

The CDR3 reads CASSATGALNTGELFF. DNA for the CDR3: TGTGCCAGCAGCGCTACAGGGGCCCTGAACACCGGGGAGCTGTTTTTT. The chain recombines TRBV13 with TRBJ2-2, with TRBD1 identical over 7 bases. The CDR3 contains 16 residues. With V trimmed by 5 bases and J by 1 base, 7 bases remained unmatched. Germline CDR1 is PRHDT and CDR2 is FYEKMQ (reference sequence).

The rearrangement joins TRBV7-9 to TRBJ2-3; D tentatively fits TRBD1 or TRBD2 (5 bases each). Germline CDR1 is SEHNR and CDR2 is FQNEAQ (reference sequence). Trimming pared 5 bases from V and 3 bases from J, leaving 15 bases between. The CDR3 runs to 15 residues. The CDR3 DNA follows: TGTGCCAGCAGCCGTGGGGCCACGGGGACAGATACGCAGTATTTT. It is translated as CASSRGATGTDTQYF.

The chain has TRBV5-8 and TRBJ1-5, with D tentatively TRBD1 (6 bases). In germline, CDR1 is SGHTS, CDR2 YDEGEE. Trimming stripped 4 bases from V and 5 bases from J, with 10 bases between. The CDR3 sequence is 13 residues long. The CDR3 protein is CASSRDTHQPQHF. CDR3 bases: TGTGCCAGCAGCCGGGACACACATCAGCCCCAGCATTTT.

The chain links TRBV7-6 to TRBJ2-7; D is tentatively TRBD1 or TRBD2 (6 bases each). The CDR3 runs to 15 residues. The germline V gene encodes CDR1 SGHVS and CDR2 FNYEAQ. V was trimmed by 1 base and J by 3 bases, leaving 13 bases between them. CDR3 nucleotides: TGTGCCAGCAGCTTAGACGGGGGCCAGGGCTACGAGCAGTACTTC. This gives the protein CASSLDGGQGYEQYF.

This clone came up once. The CDR3 protein is CASSLETIVYNEQFF. In DNA form, the CDR3 reads TGTGCCAGCAGCTTGGAGACTATAGTTTACAATGAGCAGTTCTTC. The rearrangement links TRBV5-6 to TRBJ2-1; TRBD2 is a possible D gene (5 bases). V lost 0 bases and J 4 bases, leaving 11 bases between the germline ends. The CDR3 length is 15 residues. In germline, CDR1 is SGHDT, CDR2 YYEEEE.

V gene TRBV15 combines with J gene TRBJ2-5; D is perhaps TRBD1 (6 bases). Per germline, CDR1 LNHNV and CDR2 YYDKDF (reference sequence). The CDR3 is made up of 14 amino acids. Between the trimmed V and J ends, which lost 0 bases and 5 bases, there was a span of 10 bases. The CDR3 spells CATSRDQGSETQYF. The CDR3 nucleotides read TGTGCCACCAGCAGAGATCAGGGGTCGGAGACCCAGTACTTC.

This chain's CDR3 is CASSLTGTSTYNEQFF. The CDR3 bases are TGCGCCAGCAGCCTGACCGGGACTAGCACGTACAATGAGCAGTTCTTC. This sequence joins TRBV5-1 and TRBJ2-1, with 9 bases identical to TRBD2. There are 16 residues in the CDR3. Losses at the gene ends were 4 bases for V and 4 bases for J; bases not matched to a gene: 9. Germline values: CDR1 SGHRS, CDR2 YFSETQ.